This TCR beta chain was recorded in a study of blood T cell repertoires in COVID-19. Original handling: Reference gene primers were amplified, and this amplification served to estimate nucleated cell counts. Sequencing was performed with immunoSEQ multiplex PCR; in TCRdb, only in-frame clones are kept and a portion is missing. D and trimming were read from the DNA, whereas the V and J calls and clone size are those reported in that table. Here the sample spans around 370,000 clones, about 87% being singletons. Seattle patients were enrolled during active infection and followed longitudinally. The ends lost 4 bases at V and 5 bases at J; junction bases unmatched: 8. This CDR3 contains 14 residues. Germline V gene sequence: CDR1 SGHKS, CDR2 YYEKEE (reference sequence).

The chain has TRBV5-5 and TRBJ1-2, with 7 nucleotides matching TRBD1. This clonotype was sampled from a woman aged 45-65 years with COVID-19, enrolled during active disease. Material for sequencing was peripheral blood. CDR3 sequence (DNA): TGTGCCAGCAGCCAAACGACAGGGTTTTATGGCTACACCTTC. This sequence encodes CASSQTTGFYGYTF.